The TCR beta chain under discussion was sequenced for a study of OX40 agonist ivuxolimab in advanced cancers. TCRdb's copy holds only in-frame clones and misses some; the assay was immunoSEQ multiplex PCR. Among approximately 65,000 clones listed, 89% were seen once. This clone appeared once. In germline, CDR1 is MDHEN, CDR2 SYDVKM. The CDR3 contains 12 residues. V lost 2 bases and J lost 10, with 9 bases in between. The receptor was isolated from an adult with an advanced solid tumor such as melanoma, head and neck, liver or kidney cancer. This sequence joins TRBV28 and TRBJ2-1; TRBD2 might be the D (5 bases). Source: CD4+ or CD8+ T cells sorted from blood, taken in a trial of the OX40 agonist ivuxolimab. CDR3: CASSLQRREQFF. The CDR3 bases are TGTGCCAGCAGTTTACAGCGGCGCGAGCAGTTCTTC. Full variable domain (outside the CDR3, taken from reference TRBV28 and TRBJ2-1): DVKVTQSSRYLVKRTGEKVFLECVQDMDHENMFWYRQDPGLGLRLIYFSYDVKMKEKGDIPEGYSVSREKKERFSLILESASTNQTSMYLCASSLQRREQFFGPGTRLTVL.